The present TCR beta chain was sequenced within a study of blood T cell repertoires in COVID-19. Study-level background: Nucleic acid was either cDNA or gDNA, and it came from T cells, B-cell-depleted T cells, or PBMCs.

Profiling relied on immunoSEQ multiplex PCR, and the TCRdb table lists in-frame clones only, not all of them. The data hold about 150,000 clones, with 84% observed a single time. This CDR3 is built from 15 residues. Germline loops: CDR1 MDHEN, CDR2 SYDVKM. V was pared by 2 bases and J by 6 bases, with 9 bases of the junction left unmatched. The sequence was obtained from an elderly woman with COVID-19, enrolled during active disease. What was sequenced was peripheral blood. J is TRBJ1-1 and V is TRBV28, with 7 bases matching TRBD1. CDR3 amino acids: CASSLSEGGKAEAFF. The CDR3 DNA reads as TGTGCCAGCAGTTTAAGCGAAGGGGGCAAGGCTGAAGCTTTCTTT.